One and the same sample provided the 16 T cell receptor beta chains below, sequenced in a study of shared clonotypes between healthy human individuals. The method was immunoSEQ multiplex PCR; TCRdb's version includes in-frame clones alone and lacks a portion of them. The sample includes some 2.1 million clones, roughly 94% seen only once; the top ten take 0.1% to 0.15%. Sequencing input: naive CD4+ T cells sorted from blood. Indicated subset: CD45RA+ positively selected. All receptors come from a man in his late teens or twenties in good health.

V and J are TRBV15 and TRBJ2-3, with 9 bases lining up with TRBD2. In germline, CDR1 is LNHNV, CDR2 YYDKDF (reference sequence). The CDR3 is 16 residues long. Trimming removed 3 bases from V and 7 bases from J; junction bases left unmatched: 11. The DNA for the CDR3 is TGTGCCACCAGCAGCGGGACTAGCCGATCCGCAAATACGCAGTATTTT. Its protein product is CATSSGTSRSANTQYF.

The V gene is TRBV4-1, the J gene TRBJ2-5; 8 positions match TRBD2. The germline gives CDR1 MGHRA, CDR2 YSYEKL. This CDR3 has 15 residues. Trimming at V came to 5 bases and at J to 1 base, leaving 6 bases not matched to a gene. The CDR3 DNA follows: TGCGCCAGCAGCGCTGGACTAGCCCTCCAAGAGACCCAGTACTTC. Translation: CASSAGLALQETQYF.

The V call is TRBV2, the J call TRBJ2-7; 8 bases are shared with TRBD1. The CDR3 has 14 residues. Germline CDR1 SNHLY, CDR2 FYNNEI. The V and J ends lost 6 bases and 4 bases, in that order; junction bases with no gene match: 8. This CDR3 is CASSADRGWYEQYF. The DNA for the CDR3 is TGTGCCAGCAGCGCCGACAGGGGTTGGTACGAGCAGTACTTC.

Note on this clone: One end of the junction does not line up with germline, which may come from a read error. At the DNA level, this CDR3 is encoded by other sequences in the same sample as well. V usage is TRBV7-9 and J usage is TRBJ2-7, with 10 positions matching TRBD2. The length of the CDR3 is 14 residues. From germline, CDR1 is SEHNR and CDR2 FQNEAQ (reference sequence). The CDR3 DNA follows: TGTGCCAGCAGCCTAGCGGGGGTCGGCGACGAGCAGTACTTC. It is translated as CASSLAGVGDEQYF.

The chain employs TRBV19 and TRBJ1-2, with D possibly TRBD1 on 5 matching bases. Germline loops: CDR1 LNHDA, CDR2 SQIVND (reference sequence). This CDR3 has 16 amino acids. Trimming stripped 3 bases from V and 4 bases from J, with 18 bases between. The CDR3: CASSITGTDRAYGYTF. CDR3 sequence (DNA): TGTGCCAGTAGTATTACCGGGACCGATCGAGCCTATGGCTACACCTTC.

The V gene is TRBV27, the J gene TRBJ2-7; weak D call: TRBD2 (6 bases). V was clipped by 6 bases and J by 1 base, with 19 bases between them. Per the germline V gene, CDR1 is MNHEY and CDR2 is SMNVEV (reference sequence). The CDR3 length is 16 residues. The CDR3 coding sequence is TGTGCCAGCAGCCGGTTGGGGGTTAGCGGATCCTACGAGCAGTACTTC. Protein: CASSRLGVSGSYEQYF.

This clone was observed a single time. The rearrangement uses TRBV11-2 and TRBJ1-1; 11 nucleotides line up with TRBD1. V dropped 2 bases and J dropped 5; count of bases not matched to a gene: 4. This CDR3 has 15 amino acids. CDR1 is SGHAT, CDR2 FQNNGV, per germline. CDR3 bases: TGTGCCAGCAGCTTAATAGGGACAGGGGGGACTGAAGCTTTCTTT. It encodes CASSLIGTGGTEAFF. The entire variable domain, with the rest obtained from reference TRBV11-2 and TRBJ1-1, is as follows: EAGVAQSPRYKIIEKRQSVAFWCNPISGHATLYWYQQILGQGPKLLIQFQNNGVVDDSQLPKDRFSAERLKGVDSTLKIQPAKLEDSAVYLCASSLIGTGGTEAFFGQGTRLTVV.

V gene TRBV28 combines with J gene TRBJ2-1, with TRBD2 identical over 11 bases. With 5 bases clipped from V and 4 bases from J, the junction kept 10 bases outside the gene matches. Per germline, CDR1 MDHEN and CDR2 SYDVKM. The length of the CDR3 is 17 residues. The CDR3 DNA reads TGTGCCAGCAGTACCACGGGACTAGCGGAACGATACAATGAGCAGTTCTTC. Its protein is CASSTTGLAERYNEQFF.

The chain has TRBV5-1 and TRBJ2-7; D is tentatively TRBD1 or TRBD2 (5 bases each). The CDR3 loop spans 15 amino acids. Trimming removed 2 bases at V and 2 bases at J, with 14 bases between. Germline V gene data show CDR1 as SGHRS and CDR2 as YFSETQ. The DNA of the CDR3 is TGCGCCAGCAGCTTATGGTCGGGGCCAGCCTACGAGCAGTACTTC. Translating gives CASSLWSGPAYEQYF.

The chain has TRBV28 and TRBJ1-6; D is unresolved. The germline V gene has CDR1 MDHEN and CDR2 SYDVKM. V was trimmed by 5 bases and J by 0 bases, leaving 17 bases between them. This CDR3 region has 18 residues. Written as DNA, the CDR3 is TGTGCCAGCAGTCCTCGACCGAAATCTAGCTCCTATAATTCACCCCTCCACTTT. This codes for CASSPRPKSSSYNSPLHF.

The chain employs TRBV19 and TRBJ1-3; a possible D gene is TRBD1 (6 bases). V lost 6 bases and J 3 bases, leaving 15 bases between the germline ends. This CDR3 has 15 amino acids. CDR1 is LNHDA, CDR2 SQIVND, per germline (reference sequence). The CDR3, as DNA: TGTGCCAGTAGACCCACAGGGCTTATTGGAAACACCATATATTTT. This gives the protein CASRPTGLIGNTIYF.

This chain links TRBV2 with TRBJ2-2; 7 bases fit TRBD1. The J segment lost 2 bases and the V segment lost 7 bases, leaving 4 bases of the junction unmatched. The germline V gene encodes CDR1 SNHLY and CDR2 FYNNEI. The CDR3 consists of 14 residues. CDR3 loop: CASKGTVNTGELFF. The CDR3 coding sequence is TGTGCCAGCAAGGGGACAGTAAACACCGGGGAGCTGTTTTTT.

This chain uses TRBV6-6 with TRBJ2-3; tentatively, D is TRBD1 (7 bases). Germline V gene lookup returns CDR1 MNHNY and CDR2 SVGAGI (reference sequence). Deletions cut 0 bases from V and 4 bases from J, with 14 bases between. The CDR3 has 16 residues. The CDR3 loop reads CASSYSNRGGPDTQYF. The CDR3 DNA follows: TGTGCCAGCAGTTACTCCAACAGGGGAGGACCAGATACGCAGTATTTT.

V gene TRBV25-1 combines with J gene TRBJ2-7; D is possibly TRBD1 (6 bases). From germline, CDR1 is MGHDK and CDR2 SYGVNS. CDR3 length: 16 amino acids. V gave up 3 bases and J gave up 2 bases, with 17 bases separating them. CDR3 DNA: TGTGCCAGCAGTGATACAAAGGGGACACAAACCTACGAGCAGTACTTC. It yields the protein CASSDTKGTQTYEQYF.

This clone was seen once. This chain uses TRBV5-4 with TRBJ2-1, with 15 bases fitting TRBD2. The CDR3 is made up of 16 amino acids. The V segment lost 2 bases and the J segment 8 bases; nucleotides outside the gene matches: 5. Germline V gene lookup returns CDR1 SGHNT and CDR2 YYREEE (reference sequence). Here the CDR3 reads CASSFLGLAGGHEQFF. CDR3 sequence (DNA): TGTGCCAGCAGCTTCCTGGGACTAGCGGGGGGCCATGAGCAGTTCTTC.

On this clone itself: Other nucleotide sequences in the sample specify the same CDR3. This chain joins TRBV19 and TRBJ2-2; D ambiguous. Germline CDR1 and CDR2: LNHDA and SQIVND (reference sequence). The CDR3 is made up of 12 amino acids. The V end was cut by 3 bases, the J end by 5 bases, with 4 bases between. The CDR3 reads CASSMGTGELFF. CDR3 sequence (DNA): TGTGCCAGTAGTATGGGTACCGGGGAGCTGTTTTTT.